This TCR beta chain was recorded in a study of blood T cell repertoires in COVID-19. In the study overall: From T cells, B-cell-depleted T cells, or PBMCs came the material, which was cDNA or gDNA.

How the authors handled the data: Reference gene primer amplification gave nucleated cell count estimates. Profiling relied on immunoSEQ multiplex PCR, and the TCRdb table lists in-frame clones only, not all of them. The V and J calls and clone size are taken from that table; D and trimming were inferred from the DNA. The sample consists of 250,000 or so clones, approximately 90% of them appearing once. Enrolled through a virtual design, the participants were between 18 and 89 years of age and came from 24 US areas. Donors in Cohort 3 counted as recovered after two negative PCRs, clearance, or symptom resolution. The CDR3 is 14 residues long. The germline V gene encodes CDR1 SGHDT and CDR2 YYEEEE. V lost 3 bases and J lost 12; bases outside the gene matches: 9.

This clonotype originated in a man in his forties or fifties who had recovered from COVID-19. The chain employs TRBV5-6 and TRBJ2-1; 10 bases agree with TRBD2. Specimen: PBMCs or T cells enriched from blood (not recorded which). The CDR3 DNA reads as TGTGCCAGCAGCTCAAAATCCGGACTAGCGGCGCAGTTCTTC. It yields the protein CASSSKSGLAAQFF.